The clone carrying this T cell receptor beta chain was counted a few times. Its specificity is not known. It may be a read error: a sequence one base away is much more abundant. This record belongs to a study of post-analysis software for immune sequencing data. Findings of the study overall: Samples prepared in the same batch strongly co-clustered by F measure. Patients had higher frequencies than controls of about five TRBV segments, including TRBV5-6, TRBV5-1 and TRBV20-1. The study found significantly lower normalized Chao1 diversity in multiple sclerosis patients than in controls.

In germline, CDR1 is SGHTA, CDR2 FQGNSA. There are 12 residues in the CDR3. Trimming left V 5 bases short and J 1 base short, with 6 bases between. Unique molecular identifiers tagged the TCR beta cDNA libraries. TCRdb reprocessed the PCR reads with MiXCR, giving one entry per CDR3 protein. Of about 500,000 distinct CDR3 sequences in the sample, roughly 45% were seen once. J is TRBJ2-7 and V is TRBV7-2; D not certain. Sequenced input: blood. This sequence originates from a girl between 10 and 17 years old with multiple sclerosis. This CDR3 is CASSIGSYEQYF. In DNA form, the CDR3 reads TGTGCCAGCAGCATAGGGTCCTACGAGCAGTACTTC.